The present TCR beta chain was sequenced within a study of T cells in Graves' hyperthyroidism and ophthalmopathy. Germline V gene sequence: CDR1 DFQATT, CDR2 SNEGSKA (reference sequence). The CDR3 is 14 residues long. V was cut by 5 bases and J by 0 bases, with 13 bases left in between. Remarks on this clonotype: The antigen is undetermined.

The study, taken as a whole, reports: Ophthalmopathy onset followed model prediction by a median approximately 5.9 months.

Those patients with uncontrolled infection, other autoimmune disease, pregnancy or lactation were excluded. The source material, RNA transcripts, was used to amplify TCR beta CDR3 regions. The HTBI primer set drove a first-round RT-PCR of the TCR CDR3. Using its own MiXCR run on the multiplex PCR reads, TCRdb lists one record per CDR3 protein. The data hold about 610,000 distinct CDR3 sequences, with roughly 46% observed a single time. This rearrangement joins TRBV20-1 to TRBJ2-5; D not certain. Input material: peripheral blood or thyroid tissue (not recorded which). The source of this sequence is a woman younger than 35 with Graves' hyperthyroidism. As DNA, the CDR3 is TGCAGTGCTTGCGACGGCAGTCACCAAGAGACCCAGTACTTC. It codes for CSACDGSHQETQYF.